This T cell receptor (beta chain) was sequenced in a study of blood T cell repertoires in COVID-19 (dated by TCRdb to the early 2020s). Concerning the study at large: Samples covering the acute and convalescent phases of COVID-19 were provided by collaborators in the United States, Italy and Spain. The material from the prospective study consisted of cDNA or gDNA derived from T cells, B-cell-depleted T cells, or PBMCs. The dataset comprised deeply sampled blood TCRbeta repertoires from subjects exposed to, actively infected with, or recovered from COVID-19. A freely available public database, intended as a resource for researchers studying the immune response to SARS-CoV-2, is where the repertoires were released. The samples were drawn from two sources: the first 160 participants of the ongoing ImmuneRACE study, and 1,200 or so subjects contributed by 6 global collaborators. Nearly every sample came with metadata listing a de-identified subject ID, COVID-19 status, age in years and sex. HLA class I and class II types, where available, came from metadata supplied by the sample provider rather than from assay-based typing. General conclusions and limits of the study: The quantity of clinical and demographic metadata differed by source and by participant and was supplied without curation.

As to this clone: The target of this receptor is not known. One base away there is no much larger clone; base qualities are not given.

TCRbeta CDR3 regions were amplified from genomic DNA using the immunoSEQ Assay, a bias-controlled multiplex PCR. In the paper's pipeline: The number of nucleated cells in each sample was estimated from the amplification of reference gene primers within the assay. To quantify the absolute abundance of each unique TCRbeta CDR3 rearrangement, sequence reads were collapsed and filtered. Productive Simpson clonality was computed per sample as the square root of Simpson's diversity index over productive rearrangements. Entries here come from immuneACCESS through TCRdb and include only in-frame sequences with V and J called. Some clones fail to appear in such tables; in the studies checked, an unresolved V gene covers under half of the shortfall, and the cause of the remainder is unknown. The V and J calls and clone size are taken from that table; D and trimming were inferred from the DNA. The sample includes roughly 80,000 clones, with roughly four fifths observed a single time. 20% to 25% of the sample belongs to the ten largest clones.

CDR1 MDHEN and CDR2 SYDVKM were looked up in the germline V gene. The CDR3 covers 16 residues, taking in both the cysteine and the phenylalanine. Only the CDR3 DNA stays, 48 bases, in frame from base 1. At the junction V is shortened by 4 bases and J by 4 bases; bases outside the gene matches: 5. The collaborating institutions used their own protocols to collect whole blood in K2EDTA tubes. For TCRbeta analysis, collaborator samples were shipped as frozen whole blood, as isolated PBMCs, or as DNA extracted from either sample type. The chain is made from TRBV28 and TRBJ1-5, with 12 middle bases fitting TRBD1. The receptor was isolated from a human donor in a cohort sampled during active COVID-19. The material sequenced was peripheral blood. The CDR3 sequence is CASSSGDRGRNQPQHF. At the DNA level, the sequence is TGTGCCAGCAGTTCAGGGGACAGGGGGCGTAATCAGCCCCAGCATTTT.